A selection of T cell receptor beta chains follows, all from one sample in a study of OX40 agonist ivuxolimab in advanced cancers. Sequenced by immunoSEQ multiplex PCR; TCRdb stores in-frame clones only, minus some. Of around 66,000 clones in the sample, 80% to 90% were seen once. The sequences come from CD4+ or CD8+ T cells sorted from blood, collected in a trial of the OX40 agonist ivuxolimab. The origin of the receptors is an adult with an advanced solid tumor such as melanoma, head and neck, liver or kidney cancer. The CDR3 runs from the conserved cysteine through the conserved F or W. A D gene is named only where the DNA matches it firmly. Clone size is given for some rows only: seen once, a few or many times, or a class if the clone is expanded.

j_call clone_size v_call d_call cdr3_nt cdr3_aa
TRBJ1-2 NA TRBV7-8 NA TGTGCCAGCAGCCTAGGGGACGGCGGCTACACCTTC CASSLGDGGYTF
TRBJ2-5 few TRBV10-1 NA TGCGCCAGCAGTGAGGGGGATTTGGAGACCCAGTACTTC CASSEGDLETQYF
TRBJ2-7 medium-sized TRBV28 NA TGTGCCAGCAGTTTAATGGGGATAGTTACAACGGACGAGCAGTACTTC CASSLMGIVTTDEQYF
TRBJ2-3 NA TRBV7-9 NA TGTGCCAGCAGCTTAGCGGGGGGAGATACGCAGTATTTT CASSLAGGDTQYF
TRBJ2-7 NA TRBV11-2 NA TGTGCCAGCAGCTTAAACAGGAGAGCCTACGAGCAGTACTTC CASSLNRRAYEQYF
TRBJ2-1 NA TRBV2 NA TGTGCCACTGGGGGGAACGCGCCTCTCTTC CATGGNAPLF
TRBJ1-6 NA TRBV1 NA TGCACCAGCAGCCCTTGGGGGGGCAGCCCTAATTCACCCCTCCACTTT CTSSPWGGSPNSPLHF
TRBJ1-2 once TRBV18 TRBD1 TGTGCCAGCTCACCCGGTCCCGGGACAGCCTATGGCTACACCTTC CASSPGPGTAYGYTF
TRBJ1-1 NA TRBV5-1 NA TGCGCCAGCAGCTTGGGAGACAGGAACACTGAAGCTTTCTTT CASSLGDRNTEAFF
TRBJ1-2 NA TRBV4-1 NA TGCGCCAGCAGCCAGGGCCTGCGGGGGGCCCATAGATATGGCTACACCTTC CASSQGLRGAHRYGYTF